This T cell receptor (beta chain) was profiled in a study of radiation and T cells in renal cell carcinoma. Sequenced by immunoSEQ multiplex PCR; TCRdb stores in-frame clones only, minus some. The sample includes some 150,000 clones, approximately 86% of them seen just once. Specified time point: blood 4 weeks post-SBRT, at nephrectomy. Sample treatment: 15 Gy SBRT to primary tumor, nephrectomy 4 weeks later. Germline CDR1 is KGHSH and CDR2 is LQKENI. The trim removed 3 bases at V and 6 bases at J, leaving 7 bases unmatched. The CDR3 sequence is 16 residues long. The source is a woman in her 50s with renal cell carcinoma. This chain joins TRBV18 and TRBJ2-3; TRBD2 aligns across 12 bases. Sequences were derived from blood, sampled from a patient whose treatment included radiotherapy and nephrectomy. The CDR3 here is CASSPRTSGKTDTQYF. DNA of the CDR3: TGTGCCAGCTCACCGAGGACTAGCGGGAAGACCGATACGCAGTATTTT.